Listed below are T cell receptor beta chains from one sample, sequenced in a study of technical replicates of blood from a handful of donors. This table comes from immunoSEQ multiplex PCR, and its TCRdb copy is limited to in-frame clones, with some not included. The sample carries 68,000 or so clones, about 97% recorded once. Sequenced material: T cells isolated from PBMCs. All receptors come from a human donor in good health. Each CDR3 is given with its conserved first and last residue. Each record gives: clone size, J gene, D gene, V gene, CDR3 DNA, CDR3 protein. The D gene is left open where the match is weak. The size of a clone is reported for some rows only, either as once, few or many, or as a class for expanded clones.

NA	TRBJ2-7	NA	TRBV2	TGTGCCAGCCTGGCCAGGGGAAGTGAGCAGTACTTC	CASLARGSEQYF
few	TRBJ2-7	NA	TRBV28	TGTGCCAGCAGTTTATCTTGGCAGGGAGGACACGAGCAGTACTTC	CASSLSWQGGHEQYF
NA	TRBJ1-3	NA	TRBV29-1	TGCAGCGTTGTAGGAGGAAAGAGTGGAAACACCATATATTTT	CSVVGGKSGNTIYF
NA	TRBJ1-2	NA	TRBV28	TGTGCCAGCAGTTTAATCGGGGAGACGGGTGGCTACACCTTC	CASSLIGETGGYTF
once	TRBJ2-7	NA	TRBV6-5	TGTGCCAGCAGTTACTCGAGGAGCTCCGAGCAGTACTTC	CASSYSRSSEQYF
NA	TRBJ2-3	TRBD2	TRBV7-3	TGTGCCAGCAGCTTAAATCCTGAGCGGGGGAGCACAGATACGCAGTATTTT	CASSLNPERGSTDTQYF
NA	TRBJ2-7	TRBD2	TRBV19	TGTGCCAGTAGTATTGTACTAGCGGGAGAGGTGGAGCAGTACTTC	CASSIVLAGEVEQYF
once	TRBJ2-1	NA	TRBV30	TGTGCCTGGAGTTTAGCGAGTCTGGGGGGTGAGCAGTTCTTC	CAWSLASLGGEQFF
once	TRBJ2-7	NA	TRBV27	TGTGCCGTAGCCGCGGGACAGTCCTACGAGCAGTACTTC	CAVAAGQSYEQYF
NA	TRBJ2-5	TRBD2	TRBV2	TGTGCCCGACAGACTAGCGGCAGGGAGACCCAGTACTTC	CARQTSGRETQYF
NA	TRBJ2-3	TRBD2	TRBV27	TGTGCCAGCAGTTTAAAGAAGCGGGAGAAAAGCACAGATACGCAGTATTTT	CASSLKKREKSTDTQYF
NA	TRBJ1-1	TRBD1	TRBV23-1	TGCGCCAGCAGTCATTACGGACAGGTGGAGACTGAAGCTTTCTTT	CASSHYGQVETEAFF
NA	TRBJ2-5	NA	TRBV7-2	TGTGCCAGCAGCTCGGAACAGGGATCAGAGACCCAGTACTTC	CASSSEQGSETQYF
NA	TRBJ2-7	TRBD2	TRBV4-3	TGCGCCAGCAGCCCAGGCGGGGGCGAGCAGTACTTC	CASSPGGGEQYF
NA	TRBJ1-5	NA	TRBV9	TGTGCCAGCAGCGTAGATGGGGACTTGCAGCCCCAGCATTTT	CASSVDGDLQPQHF
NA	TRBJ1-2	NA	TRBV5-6	TGTGCCAGCAGCTTGGCCAGGACGGAGGGTAGTGGCTACACCTTC	CASSLARTEGSGYTF
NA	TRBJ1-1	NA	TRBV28	TGTGCCAGCAGGGAGACAGACTCCACTGAAGCTTTCTTT	CASRETDSTEAFF
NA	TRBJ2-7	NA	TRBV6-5	TGTGCCAGCAGTTATGGTCTAGCAACGGACGAGCAGTACTTC	CASSYGLATDEQYF
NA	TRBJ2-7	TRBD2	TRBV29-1	TGCAGCGTTGCTCCCACTAGCGGGAGCAGTAACGAGCAGTACTTC	CSVAPTSGSSNEQYF
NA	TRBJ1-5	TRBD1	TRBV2	TGTGCCAGCAGTGTTGACAGGGCCCAATCCCTCAGCAATCAGCCCCAGCATTTT	CASSVDRAQSLSNQPQHF
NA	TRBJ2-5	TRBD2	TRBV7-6	TGTGCCAGCAGCTTACCTACTAGCGGAGTCCAAGAGACCCAGTACTTC	CASSLPTSGVQETQYF
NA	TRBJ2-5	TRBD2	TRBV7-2	TGTGCCAGCAGCTTAAAAGTAGCGGGAGGTACGGAGACCCAGTACTTC	CASSLKVAGGTETQYF
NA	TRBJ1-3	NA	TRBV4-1	TGCGCCAGCAGCCAACCCCCGGAGGGCCTTGGAAACACCATATATTTT	CASSQPPEGLGNTIYF
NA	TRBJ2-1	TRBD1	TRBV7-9	TGTGCCAGCAGCTCCGGACAGGGAAACTACAATGAGCAGTTCTTC	CASSSGQGNYNEQFF
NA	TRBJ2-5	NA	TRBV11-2	TGTGCCAGCAGCTTATCGAGGGGAGGAGAGACCCAGTACTTC	CASSLSRGGETQYF
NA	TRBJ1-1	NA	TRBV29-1	TGCAGCGTTGGGGGGGGGAACACTGAAGCTTTCTTT	CSVGGGNTEAFF
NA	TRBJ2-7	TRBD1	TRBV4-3	TGCGCCAGCAGCCAGGACAGGGAATCCTACGAGCAGTACTTC	CASSQDRESYEQYF
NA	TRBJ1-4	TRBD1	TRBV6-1	TGTGCCAGCGGCCCCGGGACAGGGTATGAAAAACTGTTTTTT	CASGPGTGYEKLFF
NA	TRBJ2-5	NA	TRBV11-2	TGTGCCAGCAGCTTAGTCGGGGTTCAAGAGACCCAGTACTTC	CASSLVGVQETQYF
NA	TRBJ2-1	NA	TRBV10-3	TGTGCCATCGCGGGAACCTACAATGAGCAGTTCTTC	CAIAGTYNEQFF
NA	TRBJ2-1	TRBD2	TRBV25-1	TGTGCCAGCTCGGCCTTTAGCGGGAGCTTAAGGTCCTACAATGAGCAGTTCTTC	CASSAFSGSLRSYNEQFF
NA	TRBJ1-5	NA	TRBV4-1	TGCGCCAGCAGCCAAGATCATGTTCAGCCCCAGCATTTT	CASSQDHVQPQHF
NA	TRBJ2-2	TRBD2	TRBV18	TGTGCCAGCTCAGGACTAGCGGGAGACACCGGGGAGCTGTTTTTT	CASSGLAGDTGELFF
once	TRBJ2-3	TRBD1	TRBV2	TGTGCCAGCAGTGACAGGGGGACGGGCACAGATACGCAGTATTTT	CASSDRGTGTDTQYF
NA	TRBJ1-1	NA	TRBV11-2	TGTGCCAGCAGCTTAGAGAGCGGCACTGAAGCTTTCTTT	CASSLESGTEAFF
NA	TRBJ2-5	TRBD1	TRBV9	TGTGCCAGCAGCCTGGGACAGCAAGAGACCCAGTACTTC	CASSLGQQETQYF
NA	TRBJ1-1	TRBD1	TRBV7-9	TGTGCCAGCAGCTTAGAGTCAGGGGGAGCTTTCTTT	CASSLESGGAFF
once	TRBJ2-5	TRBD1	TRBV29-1	TGCAGCGTGCCAGGGGGCGCGGGAGAGACCCAGTACTTC	CSVPGGAGETQYF
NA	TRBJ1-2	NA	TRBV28	TGTGCCAGCAGCCGCGGGCCAGCGAGGGGCTACACCTTC	CASSRGPARGYTF
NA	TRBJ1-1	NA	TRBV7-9	TGTGCCAGCAGCTTGGGGGGACTTAACACTGAAGCTTTCTTT	CASSLGGLNTEAFF
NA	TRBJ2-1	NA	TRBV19	TGTGCCAGTAGGGAGGCGAGCGATGAGCAGTTCTTC	CASREASDEQFF